Listed below are T cell receptor beta chains from one sample, sequenced in a study of OX40 agonist ivuxolimab in advanced cancers. Here immunoSEQ multiplex PCR was the method, and the copy in TCRdb shows in-frame clones only, minus some. The sample consists of approximately 18,000 clones, around two thirds of them appearing once. The source was CD4+ or CD8+ T cells sorted from blood, collected in a trial of the OX40 agonist ivuxolimab. These receptors were taken from an adult with an advanced solid tumor such as melanoma, head and neck, liver or kidney cancer. Each CDR3 is given with its conserved first and last residue. The order of the fields is CDR3 protein, CDR3 DNA, J gene, clone size, V gene, D gene. The D gene is left open where the match is weak. Rows give clone size only sometimes, using once, few, many, or a class for an expanded clone.

CDR3 protein: CASSRGLAGEQYF; CDR3 DNA: TGTGCCAGTAGTCGTGGACTAGCGGGAGAGCAGTACTTC; J gene: TRBJ2-7; clone size: NA; V gene: TRBV19; D gene: TRBD2
CDR3 protein: CASSLTSGRAYEQYF; CDR3 DNA: TGTGCCAGCAGCCTCACTAGCGGGAGGGCCTACGAGCAGTACTTC; J gene: TRBJ2-7; clone size: NA; V gene: TRBV27; D gene: TRBD2
CDR3 protein: CSVAAGLEQYF; CDR3 DNA: TGCAGCGTTGCGGCAGGGCTCGAGCAGTACTTC; J gene: TRBJ2-7; clone size: once; V gene: TRBV29-1; D gene: NA
CDR3 protein: CASSFRYNEQFF; CDR3 DNA: TGTGCCAGCAGCTTTCGGTACAATGAGCAGTTCTTC; J gene: TRBJ2-1; clone size: NA; V gene: TRBV28; D gene: NA
CDR3 protein: CASSSGTGEQYF; CDR3 DNA: TGTGCCAGCAGTTCCGGGACAGGCGAGCAGTACTTC; J gene: TRBJ2-7; clone size: NA; V gene: TRBV28; D gene: TRBD1
CDR3 protein: CSVLQGPAFF; CDR3 DNA: TGCAGCGTTTTACAGGGGCCAGCTTTCTTT; J gene: TRBJ1-1; clone size: NA; V gene: TRBV29-1; D gene: TRBD1
CDR3 protein: CASQPSGGDADTQYF; CDR3 DNA: TGTGCCAGTCAACCTAGCGGGGGGGACGCAGATACGCAGTATTTT; J gene: TRBJ2-3; clone size: NA; V gene: TRBV19; D gene: TRBD2
CDR3 protein: CASSLGTSGFTDTQYF; CDR3 DNA: TGTGCCAGCAGTCTCGGGACTAGCGGATTCACAGATACGCAGTATTTT; J gene: TRBJ2-3; clone size: NA; V gene: TRBV28; D gene: TRBD2
CDR3 protein: CASSLEGLAGVYNEQFF; CDR3 DNA: TGTGCCAGCAGCTTAGAGGGACTAGCGGGAGTCTACAATGAGCAGTTCTTC; J gene: TRBJ2-1; clone size: few; V gene: TRBV7-6; D gene: TRBD2
CDR3 protein: CASSYPQGNTEAFF; CDR3 DNA: TGTGCCAGCAGTTATCCCCAGGGGAACACTGAAGCTTTCTTT; J gene: TRBJ1-1; clone size: medium-sized; V gene: TRBV28; D gene: NA
CDR3 protein: CASSNSPYTEAFF; CDR3 DNA: TGTGCCAGCAGCAACTCCCCCTATACTGAAGCTTTCTTT; J gene: TRBJ1-1; clone size: NA; V gene: TRBV6-4; D gene: NA
CDR3 protein: CASSGEGVTEAFF; CDR3 DNA: TGTGCCAGCAGTGGGGAGGGAGTCACTGAAGCTTTCTTT; J gene: TRBJ1-1; clone size: NA; V gene: TRBV11-2; D gene: NA
CDR3 protein: CASKSRQASTDTQYF; CDR3 DNA: TGCGCCAGCAAATCTAGACAGGCTAGCACAGATACGCAGTATTTT; J gene: TRBJ2-3; clone size: few; V gene: TRBV5-1; D gene: NA
CDR3 protein: CASSLQGQGTYEQYF; CDR3 DNA: TGTGCCAGCAGTTTACAGGGACAGGGGACCTACGAGCAGTACTTC; J gene: TRBJ2-7; clone size: NA; V gene: TRBV27; D gene: TRBD1
CDR3 protein: CASSIGRGVRDQPQHF; CDR3 DNA: TGTGCCAGCAGTATAGGGCGGGGTGTTAGAGATCAGCCCCAGCATTTT; J gene: TRBJ1-5; clone size: NA; V gene: TRBV27; D gene: NA
CDR3 protein: CATSRTGDPYEQYF; CDR3 DNA: TGTGCCACCAGCAGGACAGGGGACCCCTACGAGCAGTACTTC; J gene: TRBJ2-7; clone size: NA; V gene: TRBV15; D gene: TRBD1
CDR3 protein: CASSFRDRTYEQYF; CDR3 DNA: TGTGCCAGCAGTTTCCGGGACAGAACCTACGAGCAGTACTTC; J gene: TRBJ2-7; clone size: NA; V gene: TRBV6-5; D gene: TRBD1
CDR3 protein: CASSFGEESDTQYF; CDR3 DNA: TGTGCCAGCAGCTTCGGCGAAGAATCAGATACGCAGTATTTT; J gene: TRBJ2-3; clone size: NA; V gene: TRBV5-4; D gene: NA
CDR3 protein: CASSLGQGTYEQYF; CDR3 DNA: TGTGCCAGTAGTCTCGGACAGGGGACCTACGAGCAGTACTTC; J gene: TRBJ2-7; clone size: NA; V gene: TRBV19; D gene: TRBD1
CDR3 protein: CASSLMREGRETQYF; CDR3 DNA: TGTGCCAGCAGTTTAATGCGGGAGGGCCGGGAGACCCAGTACTTC; J gene: TRBJ2-5; clone size: NA; V gene: TRBV27; D gene: TRBD2
CDR3 protein: CASSRRDSPTNEKLFF; CDR3 DNA: TGTGCCAGCAGCCGTAGAGACAGTCCAACTAATGAAAAACTGTTTTTT; J gene: TRBJ1-4; clone size: NA; V gene: TRBV2; D gene: NA
CDR3 protein: CASSLEWEGLRTGELFF; CDR3 DNA: TGCGCCAGCAGCTTGGAATGGGAGGGCCTTAGGACCGGGGAGCTGTTTTTT; J gene: TRBJ2-2; clone size: NA; V gene: TRBV5-1; D gene: TRBD2
CDR3 protein: CASSQARSSYNSPLHF; CDR3 DNA: TGCGCCAGCAGCCAAGCCAGGAGCTCCTATAATTCACCCCTCCACTTT; J gene: TRBJ1-6; clone size: few; V gene: TRBV4-1; D gene: NA
CDR3 protein: CASSWREGNEQFF; CDR3 DNA: TGTGCCAGCAGTTGGCGGGAGGGTAATGAGCAGTTCTTC; J gene: TRBJ2-1; clone size: NA; V gene: TRBV6-5; D gene: TRBD2
CDR3 protein: CASSTYLDGYNEQFF; CDR3 DNA: TGTGCCAGTAGTACTTATCTGGACGGCTACAATGAGCAGTTCTTC; J gene: TRBJ2-1; clone size: NA; V gene: TRBV19; D gene: NA
CDR3 protein: CASSPQTGQGSLRDEQYF; CDR3 DNA: TGTGCCAGCAGCCCCCAAACGGGACAGGGTTCATTGAGGGACGAGCAGTACTTC; J gene: TRBJ2-7; clone size: NA; V gene: TRBV7-9; D gene: TRBD1
CDR3 protein: CASSGQANSGNTIYF; CDR3 DNA: TGTGCCAGCAGCGGACAGGCAAACTCTGGAAACACCATATATTTT; J gene: TRBJ1-3; clone size: NA; V gene: TRBV7-2; D gene: TRBD1
CDR3 protein: CASSSGAILTEAFF; CDR3 DNA: TGTGCCAGCAGCTCGGGGGCGATTCTCACTGAAGCTTTCTTT; J gene: TRBJ1-1; clone size: few; V gene: TRBV13; D gene: NA
CDR3 protein: CATSSEGGQGLDQPQHF; CDR3 DNA: TGTGCCACCAGCAGTGAAGGGGGCCAGGGGCTAGATCAGCCCCAGCATTTT; J gene: TRBJ1-5; clone size: NA; V gene: TRBV15; D gene: TRBD1
CDR3 protein: CATINSPLAGSTDTQYF; CDR3 DNA: TGTGCCACCATTAATTCCCCCTTAGCGGGAAGCACAGATACGCAGTATTTT; J gene: TRBJ2-3; clone size: NA; V gene: TRBV10-3; D gene: TRBD2
CDR3 protein: CAISESTWGKNIQYF; CDR3 DNA: TGTGCCATCAGTGAGTCGACATGGGGCAAAAACATTCAGTACTTC; J gene: TRBJ2-4; clone size: few; V gene: TRBV10-3; D gene: NA
CDR3 protein: CASSSPPGTESGSTDTQYF; CDR3 DNA: TGTGCCAGCAGCTCGCCCCCCGGGACAGAAAGCGGTAGCACAGATACGCAGTATTTT; J gene: TRBJ2-3; clone size: NA; V gene: TRBV5-6; D gene: TRBD1
CDR3 protein: CASSQTSGTHEQYF; CDR3 DNA: TGTGCCAGCAGCCAGACTAGCGGGACCCACGAGCAGTACTTC; J gene: TRBJ2-7; clone size: NA; V gene: TRBV27; D gene: TRBD2
CDR3 protein: CASSLGTGGEQYF; CDR3 DNA: TGTGCCAGCAGCTTGGGGACAGGGGGCGAGCAGTACTTC; J gene: TRBJ2-7; clone size: NA; V gene: TRBV5-6; D gene: TRBD1
CDR3 protein: CASSPGQVDGYTF; CDR3 DNA: TGTGCCAGCAGCCCAGGACAGGTCGATGGCTACACCTTC; J gene: TRBJ1-2; clone size: NA; V gene: TRBV7-6; D gene: TRBD1
CDR3 protein: CASSPGSAAGELFF; CDR3 DNA: TGTGCCAGCAGTCCCGGTTCCGCCGCCGGGGAGCTGTTTTTT; J gene: TRBJ2-2; clone size: NA; V gene: TRBV27; D gene: NA
CDR3 protein: CASSLSGTSGSKKGF; CDR3 DNA: TGTGCCAGCAGCTTGTCTGGGACTAGCGGGAGTAAGAAGGGCTTC; J gene: TRBJ2-7; clone size: few; V gene: TRBV5-5; D gene: TRBD2
CDR3 protein: CASSLNTAGGQRNEQFF; CDR3 DNA: TGCGCCAGCAGCCTCAATACAGCGGGAGGACAACGCAATGAGCAGTTCTTC; J gene: TRBJ2-1; clone size: NA; V gene: TRBV4-3; D gene: TRBD2
CDR3 protein: CASSEFPGQKEAFF; CDR3 DNA: TGCGCCAGCAGTGAGTTCCCAGGACAGAAGGAAGCTTTCTTT; J gene: TRBJ1-1; clone size: NA; V gene: TRBV10-1; D gene: NA
CDR3 protein: CASSPNSGNAAYEQYF; CDR3 DNA: TGTGCCAGCAGTCCTAATAGCGGGAATGCGGCCTACGAGCAGTACTTC; J gene: TRBJ2-7; clone size: once; V gene: TRBV27; D gene: TRBD2
CDR3 protein: CASSPPRTLPYEQYF; CDR3 DNA: TGTGCCAGCTCACCACCGCGGACCCTTCCCTACGAGCAGTACTTC; J gene: TRBJ2-7; clone size: once; V gene: TRBV18; D gene: NA
CDR3 protein: CASSSSGGSTDTQYF; CDR3 DNA: TGTGCCAGCAGCTCCTCCGGCGGGAGCACAGATACGCAGTATTTT; J gene: TRBJ2-3; clone size: NA; V gene: TRBV7-3; D gene: NA
CDR3 protein: CASSLGQGADEQYF; CDR3 DNA: TGTGCCAGCAGTTTAGGACAGGGGGCCGACGAGCAGTACTTC; J gene: TRBJ2-7; clone size: NA; V gene: TRBV6-1; D gene: TRBD1
CDR3 protein: CASSFEAGGREQYF; CDR3 DNA: TGTGCCAGCAGTTTCGAGGCGGGAGGGCGCGAGCAGTACTTC; J gene: TRBJ2-7; clone size: NA; V gene: TRBV28; D gene: TRBD2
CDR3 protein: CASSLAFDEQYF; CDR3 DNA: TGTGCCAGCAGCTTAGCGTTCGACGAGCAGTACTTC; J gene: TRBJ2-7; clone size: NA; V gene: TRBV7-8; D gene: NA